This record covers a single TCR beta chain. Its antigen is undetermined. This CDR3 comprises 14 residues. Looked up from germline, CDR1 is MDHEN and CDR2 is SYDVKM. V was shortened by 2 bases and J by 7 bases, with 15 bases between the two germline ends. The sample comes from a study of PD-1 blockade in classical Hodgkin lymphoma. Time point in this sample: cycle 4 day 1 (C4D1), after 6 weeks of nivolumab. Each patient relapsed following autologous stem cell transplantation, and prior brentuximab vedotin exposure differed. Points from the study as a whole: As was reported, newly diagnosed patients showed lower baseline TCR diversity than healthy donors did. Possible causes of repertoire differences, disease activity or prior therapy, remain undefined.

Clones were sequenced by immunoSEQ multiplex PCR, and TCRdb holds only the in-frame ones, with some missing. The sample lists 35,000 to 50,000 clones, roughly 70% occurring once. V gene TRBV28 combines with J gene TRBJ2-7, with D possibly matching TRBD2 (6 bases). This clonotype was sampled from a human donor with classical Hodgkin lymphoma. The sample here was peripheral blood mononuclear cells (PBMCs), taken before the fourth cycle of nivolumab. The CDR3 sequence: CASSLNPSGREQYF. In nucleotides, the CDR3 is TGTGCCAGCAGTTTAAATCCTTCGGGGAGGGAGCAGTACTTC.